Given below is one T cell receptor beta chain in context. The protocol was immunoSEQ multiplex PCR, while the TCRdb copy is restricted to in-frame clones and leaves out a portion. The sample lists 200,000 to 250,000 clones, around nine tenths occurring once. The data derive from a study of blood T cell repertoires in COVID-19. Study-wide background: Donors in the United States, Italy and Spain gave samples during acute or convalescent COVID-19.

This CDR3 contains 15 residues. J gave up 6 bases and V 5 bases, and 8 bases lay outside the gene matches. Germline CDR1 reads MGHRA; CDR2 reads YSYEKL. The chain is built from TRBV4-1 and TRBJ1-5; TRBD1 matches at 9 bases. Specimen: peripheral blood. This sequence originates from a woman aged 60 to 75 with acute or convalescent COVID-19. CDR3 residues: CASSRQGVRGQPQHF. The CDR3, as DNA: TGCGCCAGCAGCAGACAGGGGGTACGGGGTCAGCCCCAGCATTTT.